This T cell receptor beta chain is drawn from a study of post-analysis software for immune sequencing data. Study conclusions and caveats: Multiple sclerosis patients showed significantly lower normalized Chao1 diversity than controls did. Samples sharing a preparation batch grouped tightly together when assessed by F measure. TRBV5-6, TRBV5-1 and TRBV20-1 were among roughly five TRBV segments more frequent in patients than controls.

In the case of this clonotype: What it binds is unknown.

There are 16 residues in the CDR3. Trimming took 5 bases from V and 5 from J; bases not matched to a gene: 7. The germline V gene encodes CDR1 SGHTA and CDR2 FQGNSA. cDNA libraries of TCR beta carried unique molecular identifiers. T cells, 1 to 10 million of them, yielded a few hundred thousand cDNA molecules. TCRdb re-called the PCR reads with MiXCR, one entry per CDR3 protein. In the table there are roughly 700,000 distinct CDR3 sequences, 25% to 30% of which are singletons. The sequence came from a girl aged 5-17 years with multiple sclerosis. The chain combines TRBV7-2 with TRBJ2-5; 14 nucleotides match TRBD2. Input material: blood. The DNA of the CDR3 is TGTGCCAGCAGCCGGCGACTAGCGGGAGGGTGGGAGACCCAGTACTTC. It specifies CASSRRLAGGWETQYF.